The sequence of this TCR beta chain was determined in a study of T cell clonotyping in hematopoietic cell transplantation (dated by TCRdb to the early 2020s). Looking at the study overall: The study collected some 150 blood samples from 35 to 45 consecutive transplant recipients and their related donors. Recruitment of patients was conducted between September 2015 and 2017, and follow-up was continued until late 2020 or death.

The immunoSEQ assay, a bias-controlled multiplex PCR with V- and J-specific primers, was used to amplify TCR beta CDR3 regions from genomic DNA. A second PCR step added a proprietary barcode and Illumina adapter sequences to the CDR3 amplicons. CDR3 libraries were sequenced on an Illumina MiSeq instrument. Regarding the original processing steps: Export and quality control were done with immunoSEQ Analyzer 3.0, while downstream analyses used R Bioconductor and Immunarch. Only productive rearrangements within the normalized downsampled data set were used in the calculation of repertoire metrics. In the normalized cohort, a clonotype counted as pathologically expanded if the clonotype was larger than 5 templates. The Inverse Simpson Index served as the measure of repertoire diversity. The non-normalized data set was used for CMV-specificity analyses so that all clonotypes could be captured. TCRdb mirrors the immuneACCESS table, restricted to in-frame sequences. Some clones are absent from its copies; in checked studies, under half trace to an unresolved V gene, and the reason for the others is unknown. That table is the source of V, J and clone size, and D and trimming were worked out from the DNA. The sample table shows 9,500 to 15,000 clones, and roughly 89% are seen once. The ten largest clones represent roughly 4% of the sample.

Regarding this clone: No antigen is known for it. Qualities for individual bases were not recorded, and no much larger clone is one base off.

Results and caveats for the whole study, not just this receptor: Broader TCR repertoire diversity after transplant was predicted by Inverse Simpson Index values from donors and from recipients before transplant. Only a small fraction of recipient repertoires overlapped donor repertoires, with over 95% appearing de novo at the given depth. After transplant, TCR diversity in recipients dropped, and pathologically expanded clonotypes climbed progressively between day 30 and day 180. The sample size was limited and the cells went unsorted, which meant the CD4 and CD8 repertoire contributions could not be told apart.

Related transplant donors provided blood samples for TCR beta sequencing. Nuclei Lysis Solution was used to extract genomic DNA from fresh or cryopreserved unfractionated peripheral blood mononuclear cells. CDR1 and CDR2, per the germline V gene, are SGDLS and YYNGEE. Trimming removed 0 bases from V and 7 bases from J, leaving 7 bases between the germline ends. CDR3 length: 12 amino acids, cysteine to phenylalanine. The retained sequence is limited to the CDR3, 36 bases, with the frame set at the first base. This clonotype originated in a human donor who either received an allogeneic hematopoietic cell transplant for a myeloid malignancy or was a related donor (not recorded which). Some clones in this sample may be carry-over from other donors' samples. In this chain, TRBV9 is recombined with TRBJ1-2, with the identity of the D gene unclear. The sample comprised peripheral blood mononuclear cells. The CDR3 region: CASSVGEGGYTF. The nucleotides are TGTGCCAGCAGCGTAGGGGAGGGTGGCTACACCTTC.